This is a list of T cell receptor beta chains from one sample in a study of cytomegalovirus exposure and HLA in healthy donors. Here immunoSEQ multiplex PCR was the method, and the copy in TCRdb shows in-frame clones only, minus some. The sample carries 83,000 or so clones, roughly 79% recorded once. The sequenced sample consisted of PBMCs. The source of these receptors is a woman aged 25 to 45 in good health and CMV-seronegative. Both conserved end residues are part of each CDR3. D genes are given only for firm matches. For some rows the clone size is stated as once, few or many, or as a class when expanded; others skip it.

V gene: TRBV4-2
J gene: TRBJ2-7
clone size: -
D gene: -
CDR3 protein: CAGSRSYEQYF
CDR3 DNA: TGTGCCGGCTCTCGCTCCTACGAGCAGTACTTC

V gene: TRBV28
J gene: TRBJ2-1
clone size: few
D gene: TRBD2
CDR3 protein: CASSLLPAGGAQFF
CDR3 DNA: TGTGCCAGCAGTTTGTTACCCGCGGGAGGCGCGCAGTTCTTC

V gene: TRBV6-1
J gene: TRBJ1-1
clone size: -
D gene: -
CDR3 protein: CASSEFRAETEAFF
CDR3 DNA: TGTGCCAGCAGTGAATTCAGGGCTGAAACTGAAGCTTTCTTT

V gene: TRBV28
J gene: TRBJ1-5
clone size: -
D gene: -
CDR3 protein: CASMQGARLNQPQHF
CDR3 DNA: TGTGCCAGTATGCAGGGTGCACGCCTAAATCAGCCCCAGCATTTT

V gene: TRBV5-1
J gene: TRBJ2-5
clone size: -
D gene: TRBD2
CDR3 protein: CASSQAAGLETQYF
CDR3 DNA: TGCGCCAGCAGCCAAGCAGCGGGATTGGAGACCCAGTACTTC

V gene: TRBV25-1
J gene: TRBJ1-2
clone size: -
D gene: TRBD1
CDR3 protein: CASSERGQGISNYGYTF
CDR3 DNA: TGTGCCAGCAGTGAACGGGGACAGGGGATCAGTAACTATGGCTACACCTTC

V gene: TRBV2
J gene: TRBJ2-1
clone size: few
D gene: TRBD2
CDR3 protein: CASRAGTSAYNEQFF
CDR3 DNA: TGTGCCAGCAGAGCCGGGACTAGCGCTTACAATGAGCAGTTCTTC

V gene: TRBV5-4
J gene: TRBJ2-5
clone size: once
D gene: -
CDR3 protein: CASTIWEAGLKTQYF
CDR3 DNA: TGTGCCAGCACCATCTGGGAGGCAGGGTTGAAGACCCAGTACTTC

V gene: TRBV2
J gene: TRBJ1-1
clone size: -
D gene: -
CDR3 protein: CASSEGPEAFF
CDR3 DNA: TGTGCCAGCAGTGAAGGGCCCGAAGCTTTCTTT

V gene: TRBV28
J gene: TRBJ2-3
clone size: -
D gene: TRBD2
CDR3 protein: CASRVAGELQSTDTQYF
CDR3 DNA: TGTGCCAGCAGAGTGGCGGGAGAGCTACAGAGCACAGATACGCAGTATTTT

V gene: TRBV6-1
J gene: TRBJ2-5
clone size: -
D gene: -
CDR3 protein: CASSELPSPGAETQYF
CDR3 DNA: TGTGCCAGCAGTGAACTTCCTAGCCCAGGTGCGGAGACCCAGTACTTC

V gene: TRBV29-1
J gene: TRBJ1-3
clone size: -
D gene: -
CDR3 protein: CSVEFGGTGNTIYF
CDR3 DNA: TGCAGCGTTGAATTCGGGGGAACTGGAAACACCATATATTTT

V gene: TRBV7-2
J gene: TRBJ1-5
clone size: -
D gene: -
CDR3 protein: CASSVRGEWSNQPQHF
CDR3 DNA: TGTGCCAGCAGCGTTAGGGGCGAGTGGAGCAATCAGCCCCAGCATTTT

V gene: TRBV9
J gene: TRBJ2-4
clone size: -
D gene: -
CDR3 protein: CASSPGLNKAKNIQYF
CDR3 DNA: TGTGCCAGCAGCCCGGGACTGAATAAAGCCAAAAACATTCAGTACTTC

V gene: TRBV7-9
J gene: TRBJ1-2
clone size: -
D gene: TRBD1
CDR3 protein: CASSTGQNNYGYTF
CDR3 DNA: TGTGCCAGCAGCACGGGACAGAATAACTATGGCTACACCTTC

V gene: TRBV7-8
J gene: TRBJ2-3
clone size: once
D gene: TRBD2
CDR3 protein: CASSYLAGDTDTQYF
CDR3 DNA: TGTGCCAGCAGCTACCTAGCGGGCGACACAGATACGCAGTATTTT

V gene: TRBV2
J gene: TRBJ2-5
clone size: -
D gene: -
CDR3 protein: CASSLTEKTQYF
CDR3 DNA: TGTGCCAGCAGCTTGACAGAGAAGACCCAGTACTTC